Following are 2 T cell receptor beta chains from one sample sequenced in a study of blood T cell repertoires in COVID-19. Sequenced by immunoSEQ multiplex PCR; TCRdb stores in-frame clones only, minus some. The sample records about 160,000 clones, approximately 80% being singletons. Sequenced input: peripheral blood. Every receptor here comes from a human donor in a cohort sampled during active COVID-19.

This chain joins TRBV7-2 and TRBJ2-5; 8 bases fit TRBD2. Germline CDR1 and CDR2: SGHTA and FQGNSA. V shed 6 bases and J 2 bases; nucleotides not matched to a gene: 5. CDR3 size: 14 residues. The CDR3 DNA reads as TGTGCCAGCAGTTCAAAGCGGGGGCAAGAGACCCAGTACTTC. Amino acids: CASSSKRGQETQYF.

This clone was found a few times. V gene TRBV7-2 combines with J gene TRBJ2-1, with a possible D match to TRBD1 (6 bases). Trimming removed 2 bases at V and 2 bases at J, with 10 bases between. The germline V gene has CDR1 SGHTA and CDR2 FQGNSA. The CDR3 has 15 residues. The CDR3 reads CASSLPKGAYNEQFF. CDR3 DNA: TGTGCCAGCAGCTTACCGAAGGGGGCCTACAATGAGCAGTTCTTC.